The T cell receptor beta chain under discussion was sequenced for a study of response to subunit inactivated influenza vaccine. Study conclusions and caveats: With each seasonal influenza vaccination, the authors suggested, few new T cells are recruited.

TCRdb reprocessed the RT-PCR reads via MiXCR and lists one record per CDR3 protein. Of 610,000 or so distinct CDR3 sequences listed, approximately 15% are singletons. The CDR3 has 18 residues. Germline assignment: CDR1 SGHAT and CDR2 FQNNGV. The J segment lost 2 bases and the V segment lost 1 base, leaving 10 bases of the junction unmatched. This clonotype was found many times. Its antigen is as yet unknown. The sequences come from PBMCs from blood, collected about 12 days after vaccination. The TCR was taken from a man aged 45 to 65 who received an inactivated influenza vaccine. V is TRBV11-2 and J is TRBJ2-5, with 10 positions matching TRBD2. Written as DNA, the CDR3 is TGTGCCAGCAGCTTAGGTGTGCTAGCGGGGGAAGCACAAGAGACCCAGTACTTC. Encoded protein: CASSLGVLAGEAQETQYF.